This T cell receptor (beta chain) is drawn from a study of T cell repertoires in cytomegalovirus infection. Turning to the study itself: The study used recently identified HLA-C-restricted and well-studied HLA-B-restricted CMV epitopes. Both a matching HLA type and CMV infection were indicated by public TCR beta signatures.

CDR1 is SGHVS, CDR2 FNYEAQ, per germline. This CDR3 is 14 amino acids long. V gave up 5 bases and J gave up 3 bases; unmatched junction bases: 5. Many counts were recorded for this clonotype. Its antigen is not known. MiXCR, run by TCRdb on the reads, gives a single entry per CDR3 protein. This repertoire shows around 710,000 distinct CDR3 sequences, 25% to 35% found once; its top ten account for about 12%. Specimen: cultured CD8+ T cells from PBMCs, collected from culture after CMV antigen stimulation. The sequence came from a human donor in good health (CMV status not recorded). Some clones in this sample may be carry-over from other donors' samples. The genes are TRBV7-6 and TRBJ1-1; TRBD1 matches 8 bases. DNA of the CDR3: TGTGCCAGCAGCCTGACAGGGGAGGACACTGAAGCTTTCTTT. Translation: CASSLTGEDTEAFF.